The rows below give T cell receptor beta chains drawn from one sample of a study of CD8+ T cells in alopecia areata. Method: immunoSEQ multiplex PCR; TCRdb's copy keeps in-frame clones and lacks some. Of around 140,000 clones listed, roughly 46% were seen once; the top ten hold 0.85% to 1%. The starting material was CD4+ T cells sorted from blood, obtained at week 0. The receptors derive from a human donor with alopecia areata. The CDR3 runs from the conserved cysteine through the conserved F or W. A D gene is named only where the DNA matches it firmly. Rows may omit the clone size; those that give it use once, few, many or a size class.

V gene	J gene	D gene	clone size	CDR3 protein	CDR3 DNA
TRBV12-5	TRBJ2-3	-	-	CASGLVGTAATDTQYF	TGTGCTAGTGGTTTGGTAGGGACTGCAGCCACAGATACGCAGTATTTT
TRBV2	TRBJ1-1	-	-	CASSFFWGNTEAFF	TGTGCCAGCAGCTTCTTCTGGGGGAACACTGAAGCTTTCTTT
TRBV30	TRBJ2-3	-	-	CAFSKGRSQDTQYF	TGTGCCTTCTCGAAGGGACGGAGCCAAGATACGCAGTATTTT
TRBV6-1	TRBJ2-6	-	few	CASMHSGANVLTF	TGTGCCAGCATGCACTCTGGGGCCAACGTCCTGACTTTC
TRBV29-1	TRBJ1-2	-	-	CSVIREWQGGEYGYTF	TGCAGCGTTATCCGAGAATGGCAGGGTGGGGAGTATGGCTACACCTTC
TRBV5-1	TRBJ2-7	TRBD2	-	CASSVSGSAHEQYF	TGCGCCAGCAGCGTGAGCGGGAGTGCCCACGAGCAGTACTTC
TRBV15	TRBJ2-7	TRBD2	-	CATKHTGLAKYEQYF	TGTGCCACCAAACATACGGGACTAGCCAAGTACGAGCAGTACTTC
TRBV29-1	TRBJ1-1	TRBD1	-	CSVDRGTNTEAFF	TGCAGCGTTGACAGGGGGACGAACACTGAAGCTTTCTTT
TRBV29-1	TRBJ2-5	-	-	CSVESLAGFRETQYF	TGCAGCGTTGAAAGCTTGGCAGGGTTTAGGGAGACCCAGTACTTC
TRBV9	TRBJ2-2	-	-	CASSVRGTGELFF	TGTGCCAGCAGCGTAAGGGGCACCGGGGAGCTGTTTTTT
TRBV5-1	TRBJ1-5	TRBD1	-	CASSFGQGGEPQHF	TGCGCCAGCAGCTTCGGACAGGGCGGGGAGCCCCAGCATTTT
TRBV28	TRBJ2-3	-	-	CASGKRDTQYF	TGTGCCAGCGGGAAACGGGATACGCAGTATTTT
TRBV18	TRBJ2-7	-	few	CASSPTGYEQYF	TGTGCCAGCTCACCAACCGGCTACGAGCAGTACTTC
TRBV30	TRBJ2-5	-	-	CAWSDLRAQPQETQYF	TGTGCCTGGAGTGACCTGCGGGCCCAACCCCAAGAGACCCAGTACTTC
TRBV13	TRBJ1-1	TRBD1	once	CASSVDRGTYTEAFF	TGTGCCAGCAGCGTAGACAGGGGGACATACACTGAAGCTTTCTTT
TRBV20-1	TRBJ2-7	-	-	CSAGGFEEQYF	TGCAGTGCTGGTGGGTTCGAAGAGCAGTACTTC
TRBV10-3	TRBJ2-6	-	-	CAIMDSGANVLTF	TGTGCCATCATGGATTCAGGGGCCAACGTCCTGACTTTC
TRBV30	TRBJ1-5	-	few	CAWGRGDQPQHF	TGTGCCTGGGGACGGGGGGATCAGCCCCAGCATTTT
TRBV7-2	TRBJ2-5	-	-	CASSFTGLTGTQYF	TGTGCCAGCAGCTTTACAGGGCTAACCGGGACCCAGTACTTC
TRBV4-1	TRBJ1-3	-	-	CASSHRGVGNTIYF	TGCGCCAGCAGCCACCGAGGAGTTGGAAACACCATATATTTT
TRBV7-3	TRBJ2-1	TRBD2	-	CASSSIAGTGHEQFF	TGTGCCAGCAGCTCCATAGCGGGTACGGGGCATGAGCAGTTCTTC
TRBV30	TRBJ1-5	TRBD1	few	CAWNPGTGGQPQHF	TGTGCCTGGAATCCCGGGACAGGGGGCCAGCCCCAGCATTTT
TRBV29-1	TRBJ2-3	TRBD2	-	CSVVQRERTDTQYF	TGCAGCGTTGTACAGCGGGAGCGAACAGATACGCAGTATTTT
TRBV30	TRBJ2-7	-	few	CAWSPGAPHEQYF	TGTGCCTGGTCCCCAGGGGCGCCCCACGAGCAGTACTTC
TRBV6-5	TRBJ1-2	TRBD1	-	CASSYSYRGSYGYTF	TGTGCCAGCAGTTACTCCTACAGGGGAAGCTATGGCTACACCTTC
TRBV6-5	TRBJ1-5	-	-	CASSSLGQPQHF	TGTGCCAGCAGTTCTCTTGGTCAGCCCCAGCATTTT
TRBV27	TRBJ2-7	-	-	CASHSRDNEQYF	TGTGCCAGCCACAGCCGCGATAACGAGCAGTACTTC
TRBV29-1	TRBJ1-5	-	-	CSSSSTQHF	TGCAGCTCCTCCTCCACCCAGCATTTT
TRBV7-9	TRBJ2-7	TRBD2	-	CASSLDGTSGTYEQYF	TGTGCCAGCAGCTTGGACGGGACTAGCGGAACCTACGAGCAGTACTTC
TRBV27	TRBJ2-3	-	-	CASRNGGMGGDTQYF	TGTGCCAGCAGGAATGGGGGTATGGGTGGGGATACGCAGTATTTT
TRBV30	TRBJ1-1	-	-	CAWTRSSTEAFF	TGTGCCTGGACGCGGAGTTCGACTGAAGCTTTCTTT